Following are 15 T cell receptor beta chains from one sample sequenced in a study of CD8 T cells in Susac syndrome. Random hexamers were used to reverse transcribe about 0.45 to 1 ug of RNA. TCRdb analysed the immunoSEQ multiplex PCR reads with MiXCR anew, one entry per CDR3 protein. The table has around 95,000 distinct CDR3 sequences, nearly 97% seen once; the top ten hold approximately 0.33%. Sequenced material: CD8+ T cells from PBMCs. The origin of the receptors is a human donor with Susac syndrome.

CDR3 residues: CASRGLGIQYF. The CDR3 region has the DNA TGTGCCAGCAGGGGACTAGGGATTCAGTACTTC. This chain connects TRBV6-5 to TRBJ2-4, with 8 bases fitting TRBD2. The CDR3 has 11 amino acids. J lost 10 bases, V lost 6 bases, and 2 bases had no gene match. CDR1 and CDR2 from the germline V gene are MNHEY and SVGAGI.

The gene calls are TRBV4-1 and TRBJ2-5; D is uncertain. The germline V gene encodes CDR1 MGHRA and CDR2 YSYEKL. V was pared by 0 bases and J by 5 bases, with 13 bases between. The CDR3 spans 15 residues. In nucleotides, the CDR3 is TGCGCCAGCAGCCAAGACTCTAGTGCTGGGGAGACCCAGTACTTC. Amino acid sequence: CASSQDSSAGETQYF.

The rearrangement joins TRBV11-2 to TRBJ2-5, with 8 bases aligning to TRBD2. The trim removed 0 bases at V and 4 bases at J, leaving 4 bases unmatched. The CDR3 extends over 15 amino acids. Germline lookup yields CDR1 SGHAT and CDR2 FQNNGV. In DNA form, the CDR3 reads TGTGCCAGCAGCTTAGATGGGAGCGGGGGAGAGACCCAGTACTTC. Its protein product is CASSLDGSGGETQYF.

The chain is built from TRBV29-1 and TRBJ1-2; TRBD1 might be the D (6 bases). Germline CDR1 SQVTM, CDR2 ANQGSEA. The germline V and J ends were trimmed by 6 bases and 2 bases, with 16 bases remaining between them. The CDR3 is 14 amino acids. The CDR3 DNA is TGCAGCGTAGGCCCGGGGGCTAAAAACTATGGCTACACCTTC. Translation: CSVGPGAKNYGYTF.

This chain connects TRBV5-6 to TRBJ1-1, with a tentative D call TRBD1 (6 bases). Germline V gives CDR1 SGHDT, CDR2 YYEEEE. The CDR3 has 12 amino acids. Deletions cut 4 bases from V and 5 bases from J, with 9 bases between. CDR3 residues: CASSIGGTEAFF. DNA of the CDR3: TGTGCCAGCAGCATAGGGGGGACTGAAGCTTTCTTT.

The chain couples TRBV5-5 to TRBJ2-7, with D perhaps given as TRBD1 or TRBD2 (5 bases each). Germline CDR1 and CDR2: SGHKS and YYEKEE (reference sequence). There are 13 residues in the CDR3. Deletions cut 5 bases from V and 3 bases from J, with 12 bases between. The chain's CDR3 is CASSPGTVYEQYF. Here the CDR3 DNA reads TGTGCCAGCAGTCCCGGGACGGTCTACGAGCAGTACTTC.

The rearrangement uses TRBV29-1 and TRBJ2-1; no clear D gene. Trimming took 4 bases from V and 2 from J, leaving 9 bases between them. This CDR3 has 13 residues. CDR1 SQVTM and CDR2 ANQGSEA come from the germline V gene. For the CDR3, the DNA is TGCAGCGTTGTCGTAGAGCCCTACAATGAGCAGTTCTTC. Translating gives CSVVVEPYNEQFF.

The V call is TRBV19, the J call TRBJ2-7, with 7 positions matching TRBD1. The length of the CDR3 is 14 residues. Trimming took 5 bases from V and 6 from J; bases not matched to a gene: 10. Per germline, CDR1 LNHDA and CDR2 SQIVND (reference sequence). The CDR3: CASSSRYRGGEQYF. CDR3 sequence (DNA): TGTGCCAGTAGTTCCAGATACAGGGGCGGCGAGCAGTACTTC.

V usage is TRBV10-3 and J usage is TRBJ2-4; D may be TRBD1 or TRBD2 (6 bases each). The CDR3 is 16 residues long. The germline gives CDR1 ENHRY, CDR2 SYGVKD. V was cut by 3 bases and J by 3 bases, with 15 bases left in between. CDR3 amino acids: CAISDPGGQGKNIQYF. The CDR3 nucleotides are TGTGCCATCAGTGACCCTGGGGGGCAGGGCAAAAACATTCAGTACTTC.

The chain combines TRBV15 with TRBJ1-1, with D hard to call. The germline CDR1 and CDR2 sequences are LNHNV and YYDKDF (reference sequence). The CDR3 has 15 residues. Trimming pared 0 bases from V and 4 bases from J, leaving 12 bases between. The CDR3 here is CATSRDRPLLTEAFF. The CDR3 nucleotides are TGTGCCACCAGCAGAGATCGGCCGTTGCTCACTGAAGCTTTCTTT.

The V gene is TRBV2, the J gene TRBJ2-7; tentative D call: TRBD1 (6 bases). Germline lookup yields CDR1 SNHLY and CDR2 FYNNEI. Deletions cut 4 bases from V and 6 bases from J, with 10 bases between. This CDR3 region has 12 residues. Here the CDR3 DNA reads TGTGCCAGCAGTGTTGACAGGCGCGAGCAGTACTTC. Its protein is CASSVDRREQYF.

The V call is TRBV3-1, the J call TRBJ2-1; D uncertain. This CDR3 comprises 14 residues. V dropped 2 bases and J dropped 7 bases, with 12 bases sitting between them. The germline gives CDR1 LGHDT, CDR2 YNNKEL (reference sequence). DNA of the CDR3: TGTGCCAGCAGCCAATACGTTCTGGGGAATGAGCAGTTCTTC. Protein sequence: CASSQYVLGNEQFF.

The CDR3 nucleotides are TGTGCCAGCAGTCGCACTGGGACGGCGAATGAGCAGTTCTTC. Protein product: CASSRTGTANEQFF. The chain carries TRBV6-4 and TRBJ2-1; either TRBD1 or TRBD2 may fit D (5 bases each). Trimming shortened V by 5 bases and J by 7 bases, and 15 bases separated the two germline ends. The CDR3 loop spans 14 amino acids. Germline V gene data show CDR1 as MRHNA and CDR2 as SNTAGT.

The CDR3 coding sequence is TGCAGCGCTAGGACTAGCGGTAAACTCATAGAGTGGACCCAGTACTTC. Its protein is CSARTSGKLIEWTQYF. V and J are TRBV29-1 and TRBJ2-5, with 10 bases matching TRBD2. The CDR3 is 16 amino acids. V lost 7 bases to trimming and J lost 7 bases; unmatched junction nucleotides: 18. Germline lookup yields CDR1 SQVTM and CDR2 ANQGSEA. Combining the CDR3 with reference TRBV29-1 and TRBJ2-5 gives the whole variable domain SAVISQKPSRDICQRGTSLTIQCQVDSQVTMMFWYRQQPGQSLTLIATANQGSEATYESGFVIDKFPISRPNLTFSTLTVSNMSPEDSSIYLCSARTSGKLIEWTQYFGPGTRLLVL.

A single count supports this clonotype. The chain recombines TRBV27 with TRBJ1-5; no definite D call. The CDR3 is made up of 16 amino acids. V gave up 8 bases and J gave up 0 bases, with 17 bases separating them. Germline V gene data show CDR1 as MNHEY and CDR2 as SMNVEV (reference sequence). Here the CDR3 DNA reads TGTGCCAGCGGCATTAGGGCGGGATATAGCAATCAGCCCCAGCATTTT. It codes for CASGIRAGYSNQPQHF.